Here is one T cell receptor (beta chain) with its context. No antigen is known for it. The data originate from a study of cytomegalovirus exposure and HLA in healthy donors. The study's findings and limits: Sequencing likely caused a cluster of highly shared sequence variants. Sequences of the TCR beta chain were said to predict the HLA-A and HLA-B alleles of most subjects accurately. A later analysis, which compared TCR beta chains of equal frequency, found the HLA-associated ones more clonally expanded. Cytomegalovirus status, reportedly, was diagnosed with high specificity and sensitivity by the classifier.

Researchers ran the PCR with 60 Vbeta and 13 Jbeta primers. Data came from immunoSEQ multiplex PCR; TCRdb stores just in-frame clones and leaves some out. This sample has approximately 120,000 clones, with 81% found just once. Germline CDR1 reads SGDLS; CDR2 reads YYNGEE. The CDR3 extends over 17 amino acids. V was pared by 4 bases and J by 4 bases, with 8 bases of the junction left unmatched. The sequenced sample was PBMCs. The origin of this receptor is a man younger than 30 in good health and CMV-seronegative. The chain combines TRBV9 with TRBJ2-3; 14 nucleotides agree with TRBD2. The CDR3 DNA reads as TGTGCCAGCAGCCCAGGGACTAGCGGGGGAGCGTCAGATACGCAGTATTTT. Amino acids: CASSPGTSGGASDTQYF.